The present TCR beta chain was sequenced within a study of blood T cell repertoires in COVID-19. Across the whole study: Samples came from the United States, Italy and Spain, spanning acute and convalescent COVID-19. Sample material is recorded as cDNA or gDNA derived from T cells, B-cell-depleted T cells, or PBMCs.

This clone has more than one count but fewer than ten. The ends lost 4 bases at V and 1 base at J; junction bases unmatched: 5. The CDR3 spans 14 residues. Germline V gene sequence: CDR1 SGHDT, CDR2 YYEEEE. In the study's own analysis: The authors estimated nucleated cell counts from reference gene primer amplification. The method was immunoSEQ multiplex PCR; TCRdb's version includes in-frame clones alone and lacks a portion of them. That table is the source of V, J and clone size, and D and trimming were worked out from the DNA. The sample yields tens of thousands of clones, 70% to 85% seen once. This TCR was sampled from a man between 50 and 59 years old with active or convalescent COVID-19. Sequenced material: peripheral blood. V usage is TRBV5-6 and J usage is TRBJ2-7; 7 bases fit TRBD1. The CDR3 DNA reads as TGTGCCAGCAGCCAAGGGACAGTATCCTACGAGCAGTACTTC. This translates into CASSQGTVSYEQYF.